One sample yielded the 29 T cell receptor beta chains listed below, sequenced in a study of control samples from healthy donors and cancer patients. Clones were read by immunoSEQ multiplex PCR, and TCRdb kept only the in-frame ones, dropping some. The table includes roughly 190,000 clones, about 90% detected once. The source material was blood. These TCRs come from a man aged 25-40 years in good health.

This chain joins TRBV15 and TRBJ2-7; TRBD2 matches 11 bases. This CDR3 comprises 15 residues. The germline V gene has CDR1 LNHNV and CDR2 YYDKDF (reference sequence). V shed 0 bases, J shed 2 bases, and the junction held 0 bases outside the gene matches. The CDR3 protein is CATSRETSGAYEQYF. The CDR3 bases are TGTGCCACCAGCAGAGAGACTAGCGGGGCCTACGAGCAGTACTTC.

This chain connects TRBV2 to TRBJ1-6; TRBD1 matches at 9 bases. Germline V gene data show CDR1 as SNHLY and CDR2 as FYNNEI. J gave up 5 bases and V 7 bases, and 6 bases lay outside the gene matches. This CDR3 is 15 amino acids long. CDR3 coding DNA: TGTGCCAGCACCCCGGACAGGGGTAATAATTCACCCCTCCACTTT. Its translation is CASTPDRGNNSPLHF.

In this sample, this clone turned up a few times. Different DNA sequences within this sample yield the same CDR3. This chain connects TRBV12-3 or TRBV12-4 to TRBJ1-1; TRBD1 is a possible D gene (5 bases). This CDR3 comprises 13 residues. Between the trimmed V and J ends, which lost 5 bases and 3 bases, there was a span of 10 bases. The CDR3 DNA sequence: TGTGCCAGCAGTCCGGGGGGGGACACTGAAGCTTTCTTT. As protein: CASSPGGDTEAFF.

J is TRBJ2-1 and V is TRBV24-1, with TRBD2 matching 9 bases. The junction had 13 bases not matched to a gene; V was cut back by 7 bases and J by 4 bases. The CDR3 sequence is 17 residues long. In germline, CDR1 is KGHDR, CDR2 SFDVKD. The CDR3 DNA reads TGTGCCACCAGGGAAGGTTCGGGGACTAGCCCTTACAATGAGCAGTTCTTC. This sequence encodes CATREGSGTSPYNEQFF.

The V gene is TRBV27, the J gene TRBJ1-6, with a possible D match to TRBD1 (6 bases). The CDR3 runs 14 residues. The germline gives CDR1 MNHEY, CDR2 SMNVEV (reference sequence). Trimming stripped 3 bases from V and 10 bases from J, with 13 bases between. CDR3 residues: CASSLTGAESPLHF. The CDR3 region has the DNA TGTGCCAGCAGTTTGACGGGGGCGGAATCACCCCTCCACTTT.

This clone was observed once. This sequence joins TRBV2 and TRBJ2-3; D not certain. CDR3 length: 14 residues. V shed 7 bases and J shed 1 base, with 12 bases lying between them. Germline V gene data show CDR1 as SNHLY and CDR2 as FYNNEI. CDR3 protein: CASIPQPGTDTQYF. CDR3 coding DNA: TGTGCCAGCATTCCCCAGCCGGGCACAGATACGCAGTATTTT.

This rearrangement joins TRBV13 to TRBJ2-1; D is possibly TRBD1 (5 bases). This CDR3 is built from 16 residues. V lost 1 base and J lost 8, with 18 bases in between. Germline V gene sequence: CDR1 PRHDT, CDR2 FYEKMQ (reference sequence). CDR3 sequence reads: CASSLEQAGLGYEQFF. As DNA, the CDR3 is TGTGCCAGCAGCTTAGAACAGGCCGGTTTGGGGTATGAGCAGTTCTTC.

The V and J genes are TRBV3-1 (or the pseudogene TRBV3-2) and TRBJ2-3; D unresolved. CDR3 length: 13 residues. Germline values: CDR1 LGHDT, CDR2 YNNKEL (reference sequence). Trimming removed 1 base from V and 6 bases from J, with 8 bases in between. This chain's CDR3 is CASSQVPGDTQYF. The DNA of the CDR3 is TGTGCCAGCAGCCAAGTCCCCGGGGATACGCAGTATTTT.

This clone occurred once. This sequence joins TRBV14 and TRBJ1-2; the D is unclear. V was trimmed by 0 bases and J by 0 bases, leaving 8 bases between them. Looked up from germline, CDR1 is SGHDN and CDR2 is FVKESK. CDR3 length: 15 amino acids. The CDR3 DNA sequence: TGTGCCAGCAGCCAAGATCCAGCAGCTAACTATGGCTACACCTTC. Amino acid sequence: CASSQDPAANYGYTF. Full variable domain (missing parts from reference TRBV14 and TRBJ1-2): EAGVTQFPSHSVIEKGQTVTLRCDPISGHDNLYWYRRVMGKEIKFLLHFVKESKQDESGMPNNRFLAERTGGTYSTLKVQPAELEDSGVYFCASSQDPAANYGYTFGSGTRLTVV.

The J gene is TRBJ1-6, the V gene TRBV19; D is undetermined. V was cut by 1 base and J by 7 bases, with 11 bases left in between. CDR1 is LNHDA, CDR2 SQIVND, per germline (reference sequence). CDR3 length: 15 amino acids. The CDR3: CASSIGDKSNSPLHF. Written as DNA, the CDR3 is TGTGCCAGTAGTATAGGTGACAAGTCCAATTCACCCCTCCACTTT.

The chain links TRBV4-1 to TRBJ1-3, with 8 bases fitting TRBD1. The CDR3 is 16 amino acids. V lost 5 bases, J lost 5 bases, and 11 bases stayed unmatched. CDR1 is MGHRA, CDR2 YSYEKL, per germline. In nucleotides, the CDR3 is TGCGCCAGCAGCGCACAGGGGGGCCGAGCGAGAAACACCATATATTTT. This gives the protein CASSAQGGRARNTIYF.

This clone has only a few counts. This chain uses TRBV4-2 with TRBJ2-7; 9 bases map to TRBD2. There are 16 residues in the CDR3. The junction had 5 bases not matched to a gene; V was cut back by 0 bases and J by 2 bases. Germline-derived CDR1 and CDR2 are LGHNA and YNFKEQ. DNA for the CDR3: TGTGCCAGCAGCCAAGATCCTAGCGGGGAGGCCTACGAGCAGTACTTC. This codes for CASSQDPSGEAYEQYF.

This sequence joins TRBV4-1 and TRBJ1-4; no clear D. Germline CDR1 and CDR2: MGHRA and YSYEKL. Trimming took off 1 base at V and 4 bases at J, with 4 bases between the two ends. This CDR3 has 13 amino acids. The CDR3 DNA follows: TGCGCCAGCAGCCAAGCCCGTAATGAAAAACTGTTTTTT. Protein: CASSQARNEKLFF.

The J gene is TRBJ2-2, the V gene TRBV7-2, with 9 bases lining up with TRBD1. Looked up from germline, CDR1 is SGHTA and CDR2 is FQGNSA. The CDR3 runs to 16 residues. Unmatched junction bases numbered 10, after V lost 2 bases and J lost 9 bases. CDR3 loop: CASSLRGQGTSRELFF. The CDR3 DNA sequence: TGTGCCAGCAGCTTACGGGGACAGGGCACGTCAAGGGAGCTGTTTTTT.

V is TRBV10-2 and J is TRBJ1-2; 7 bases line up with TRBD1. This CDR3 spans 14 amino acids. Germline assignment: CDR1 WSHSY and CDR2 SAAADI. V was clipped by 5 bases and J by 4 bases; unmatched bases: 7. The CDR3 DNA sequence: TGCGCCAGCAGTCGAGTCCGGGACAGCTATGGCTACACCTTC. The encoded protein is CASSRVRDSYGYTF.

V is TRBV10-2 and J is TRBJ2-7; 7 nucleotides agree with TRBD1. The germline gives CDR1 WSHSY, CDR2 SAAADI. The CDR3 sequence is 14 residues long. The V gene end was trimmed by 5 bases and the J gene end by 1 base; junction bases not matched to a gene: 5. The CDR3, as DNA: TGCGCCAGCAGTACGGACAGGCGATCCTACGAGCAGTACTTC. Translating gives CASSTDRRSYEQYF.

About this clone itself: Distinct nucleotide sequences in the sample also encode this CDR3. The chain links TRBV27 to TRBJ1-1, with D unclear. The CDR3 is 14 amino acids. CDR1 and CDR2 from the germline V gene are MNHEY and SMNVEV (reference sequence). Trimming stripped 3 bases from V and 4 bases from J, with 12 bases between. The CDR3 nucleotides read TGTGCCAGCAGTTTGCAACGGGGTGGCACTGAAGCTTTCTTT. Protein: CASSLQRGGTEAFF.

CDR3 DNA sequence: TGTGCCAGCAGTGAAAGGGTGACAGCGAACACTGAAGCTTTCTTT. This encodes CASSERVTANTEAFF. The chain carries TRBV2 and TRBJ1-1; TRBD1 might be the D (5 bases). V was shortened by 2 bases and J by 1 base, with 11 bases between the two germline ends. This CDR3 region has 15 residues. Germline values: CDR1 SNHLY, CDR2 FYNNEI.

This chain links TRBV2 with TRBJ1-2, with 7 positions matching TRBD1. Trimming removed 6 bases from V and 2 bases from J; junction bases left unmatched: 3. There are 13 residues in the CDR3. Germline CDR1 reads SNHLY; CDR2 reads FYNNEI. CDR3 residues: CASSDRVNYGYTF. The CDR3 DNA is TGTGCCAGCAGCGACAGGGTCAACTATGGCTACACCTTC.

The genes are TRBV2 and TRBJ1-2; 8 bases line up with TRBD1. The CDR3 is 14 residues long. Germline V gene data show CDR1 as SNHLY and CDR2 as FYNNEI. Trimming removed 8 bases from V and 0 bases from J; junction bases left unmatched: 5. CDR3 region: CASPGQETNYGYTF. The CDR3 DNA follows: TGTGCCAGCCCGGGACAGGAGACTAACTATGGCTACACCTTC. The whole variable domain, filled in from reference TRBV2 and TRBJ1-2, reads EPEVTQTPSHQVTQMGQEVILRCVPISNHLYFYWYRQILGQKVEFLVSFYNNEISEKSEIFDDQFSVERPDGSNFTLKIRSTKLEDSAMYFCASPGQETNYGYTFGSGTRLTVV.

This clone was counted a few times. The rearrangement uses TRBV24-1 and TRBJ2-1, with D perhaps assigned TRBD1 or TRBD2 (6 bases each). The length of the CDR3 is 16 residues. Germline V CDR1 and CDR2: KGHDR, SFDVKD. The germline V and J ends were trimmed by 3 bases and 6 bases, with 17 bases remaining between them. Here the CDR3 reads CATSDNGGPLTNEQFF. CDR3 DNA sequence: TGTGCCACCAGTGATAACGGGGGCCCGCTAACCAATGAGCAGTTCTTC.

The gene calls are TRBV9 and TRBJ1-1; no firm D call. The germline CDR1 and CDR2 sequences are SGDLS and YYNGEE. Trimming cost V 3 bases and J 7 bases, with 10 bases left between them. This CDR3 contains 12 residues. The CDR3 region has the DNA TGTGCCAGCAGCGCCACCGGGGTTGAAGCTTTCTTT. Translating gives CASSATGVEAFF.

V and J are TRBV7-9 and TRBJ1-1; D is possibly TRBD1 (6 bases). Trimming took off 7 bases at V and 1 base at J, with 13 bases between the two ends. This CDR3 is built from 14 residues. From germline, CDR1 is SEHNR and CDR2 FQNEAQ (reference sequence). DNA of the CDR3: TGTGCCAGCATCATTGACAGGAGGAACACTGAAGCTTTCTTT. It encodes CASIIDRRNTEAFF.

The chain is built from TRBV9 and TRBJ2-2; D is perhaps TRBD1 (6 bases). CDR3 length: 14 residues. Trimming pared 4 bases from V and 2 bases from J, leaving 9 bases between. CDR1 and CDR2 from the germline V gene are SGDLS and YYNGEE. This chain's CDR3 is CASSPGHNTGELFF. CDR3 DNA: TGTGCCAGCAGCCCGGGACACAACACCGGGGAGCTGTTTTTT.

This chain uses TRBV27 with TRBJ2-7; TRBD1 matches 7 bases. CDR1 is MNHEY, CDR2 SMNVEV, per germline (reference sequence). CDR3 length equals 14 residues. J was trimmed by 3 bases and V by 8 bases; bases with no gene match: 10. The CDR3 DNA is TGTGCCAGCGCCATCGACAGGGACCTCTACGAGCAGTACTTC. It specifies CASAIDRDLYEQYF.

This chain links TRBV6-5 with TRBJ1-1, with TRBD1 matching 7 bases. V was pared by 9 bases and J by 0 bases, with 7 bases of the junction left unmatched. Germline V CDR1 and CDR2: MNHEY, SVGAGI. The CDR3 extends over 14 amino acids. The DNA of the CDR3 is TGTGCCAGTTTACCAGGGGGGGTGAACACTGAAGCTTTCTTT. Its protein is CASLPGGVNTEAFF.

The table lists this clone with a few counts. The rearrangement uses TRBV19 and TRBJ1-5; D perhaps matches TRBD1 (6 bases). The CDR3 covers 12 residues. Per the germline V gene, CDR1 is LNHDA and CDR2 is SQIVND (reference sequence). The V end was cut by 7 bases, the J end by 7 bases, with 11 bases between. CDR3: CASKSGVQPQHF. The CDR3, as DNA: TGTGCCAGTAAATCAGGGGTGCAGCCCCAGCATTTT.

The chain has TRBV10-1 and TRBJ2-3; D is unclear. V was pared by 5 bases and J by 3 bases, with 9 bases between. In germline, CDR1 is WNHNN, CDR2 SYGVQD (reference sequence). The CDR3 length is 13 residues. CDR3 nucleotides: TGCGCCAGCAGTTTTGAGGAAACAGATACGCAGTATTTT. As protein: CASSFEETDTQYF.

The chain carries TRBV9 and TRBJ1-3; D gene unclear. The CDR3 extends over 16 amino acids. The germline V gene has CDR1 SGDLS and CDR2 YYNGEE. The ends were cut back, 0 bases at V and 0 bases at J, with 10 bases in the middle. For the CDR3, the DNA is TGTGCCAGCAGCGTAGATGGGCAAGACTCTGGAAACACCATATATTTT. This codes for CASSVDGQDSGNTIYF. Drawing the rest from reference TRBV9 and TRBJ1-3, the complete variable domain is DSGVTQTPKHLITATGQRVTLRCSPRSGDLSVYWYQQSLDQGLQFLIQYYNGEERAKGNILERFSAQQFPDLHSELNLSSLELGDSALYFCASSVDGQDSGNTIYFGEGSWLTVV.